This TCR beta chain was identified in a study of Ad26.COV2.S vaccination and SARS-CoV-2 variants. Study-level results: Placebo recipients showed lower spike-specific TCR breadth than vaccinees. Post-vaccination spike-specific CD8+ and CD4+ T cell responses reportedly had substantial breadth. It was found that vaccine and placebo recipients had similar non-spike TCR breadth.

TCRdb keeps only in-frame clones here, not all; method: immunoSEQ multiplex PCR. Found here are under 400,000 clones, around 87% of them singletons; the top ten hold roughly 3.6%. Per germline, CDR1 ENHRY and CDR2 SYGVKD. This CDR3 spans 11 amino acids. The germline V and J ends were trimmed by 11 bases and 4 bases, with 10 bases remaining between them. The treatment denotes: around 19 received Ad26.COV2.S at low or high dose, single or two shots; about 5 received placebo; per-sample allocation not given. After the first vaccine or placebo injection, samples were drawn on day 63. Comments on this clone: Its antigen is undetermined.

The chain is built from TRBV10-3 and TRBJ2-3; D is perhaps TRBD1 (5 bases). This specimen consisted of peripheral blood, obtained in a trial of Ad26.COV2.S vaccine versus placebo. This TCR was sampled from a person between 18 and 60 years old who received the Ad26.COV2.S COVID-19 vaccine or a placebo. The CDR3 nucleotides are TGTGCCGCCCTGACAGCAGATACGCAGTATTTT. Amino acid sequence: CAALTADTQYF.